This T cell receptor beta chain was recovered during a study of spatial heterogeneity in lung cancer. Trimming cost V 2 bases and J 8 bases; bases outside gene matches: 2. The germline gives CDR1 MDHEN, CDR2 SYDVKM. The CDR3 loop spans 12 amino acids. Each TCR cDNA molecule carried a unique molecular identifier. From the 5' RACE reads, TCRdb called clonotypes with MiXCR, one entry per CDR3 protein. Counted here are 3,000 to 4,000 distinct CDR3 sequences, 3% occurring once; the ten biggest clones make up around 12%. Time point of the sample: sample taken at primary tumor resection. By proportion, this clonotype is medium-sized.

The sample consisted of normal lung tissue next to the tumor, taken at surgery. The chain combines TRBV28 with TRBJ1-1, with 7 bases fitting TRBD1. The TCR sequence derives from a female donor with early-stage non-small cell lung cancer. The CDR3 spells CASSLRTGEAFF. In DNA form, the CDR3 reads TGTGCCAGCAGTTTACGGACAGGAGAAGCTTTCTTT.